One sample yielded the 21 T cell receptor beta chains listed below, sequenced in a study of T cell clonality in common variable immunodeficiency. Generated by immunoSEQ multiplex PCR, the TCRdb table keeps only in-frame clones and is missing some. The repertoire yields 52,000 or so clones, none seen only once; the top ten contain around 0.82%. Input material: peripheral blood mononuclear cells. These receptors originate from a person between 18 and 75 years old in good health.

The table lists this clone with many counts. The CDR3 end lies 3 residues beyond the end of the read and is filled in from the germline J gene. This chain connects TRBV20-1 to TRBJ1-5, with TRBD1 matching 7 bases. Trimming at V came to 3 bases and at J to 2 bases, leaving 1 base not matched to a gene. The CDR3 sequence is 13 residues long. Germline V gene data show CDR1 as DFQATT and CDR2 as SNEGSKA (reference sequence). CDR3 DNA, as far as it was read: TGCAGTGCTAGGCAGGGGGGCAATCAGCCC. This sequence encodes CSARQGGNQP. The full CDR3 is CSARQGGNQPQHF.

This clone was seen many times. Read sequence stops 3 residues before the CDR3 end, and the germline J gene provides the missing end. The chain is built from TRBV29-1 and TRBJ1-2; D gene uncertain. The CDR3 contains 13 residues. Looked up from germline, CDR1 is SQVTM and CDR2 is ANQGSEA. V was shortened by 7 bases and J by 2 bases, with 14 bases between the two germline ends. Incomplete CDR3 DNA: TGCAGCGCCGGGGTCTCCTTAAACTATGGC. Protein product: CSAGVSLNYG. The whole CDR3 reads CSAGVSLNYGYTF.

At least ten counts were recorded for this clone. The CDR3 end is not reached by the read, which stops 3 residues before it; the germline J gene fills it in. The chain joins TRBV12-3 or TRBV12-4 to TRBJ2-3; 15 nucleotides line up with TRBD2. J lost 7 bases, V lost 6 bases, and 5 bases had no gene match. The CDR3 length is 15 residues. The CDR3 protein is CASSTGLAGGHTQYF. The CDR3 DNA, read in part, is TGTGCCAGCAGCACGGGACTAGCGGGAGGCCATACG.

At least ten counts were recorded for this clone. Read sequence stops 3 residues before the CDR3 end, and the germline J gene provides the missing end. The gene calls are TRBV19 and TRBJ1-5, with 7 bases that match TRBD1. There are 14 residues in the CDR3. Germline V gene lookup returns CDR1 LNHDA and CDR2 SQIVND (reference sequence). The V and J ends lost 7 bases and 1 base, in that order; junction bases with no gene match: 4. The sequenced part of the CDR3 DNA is TGTGCCAGTACTCCGACAGGGAGCAATCAGCCC. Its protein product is CASTPTGSNQP. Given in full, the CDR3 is CASTPTGSNQPQHF.

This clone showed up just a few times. The CDR3 DNA, read in part, is TGCGCCAGCAGCTTGGGGACAAGTAACACTGAA. Translation gives CASSLGTSNTE. The CDR3 in its entirety is CASSLGTSNTEAFF. V usage is TRBV5-1 and J usage is TRBJ1-1, with a tentative D call TRBD1 (5 bases). The sequenced fragment ends 3 residues before the CDR3 boundary, so the rest is inferred from the germline J gene. Germline values: CDR1 SGHRS, CDR2 YFSETQ. The V end was cut by 0 bases, the J end by 2 bases, with 8 bases between. The CDR3 is made up of 14 amino acids.

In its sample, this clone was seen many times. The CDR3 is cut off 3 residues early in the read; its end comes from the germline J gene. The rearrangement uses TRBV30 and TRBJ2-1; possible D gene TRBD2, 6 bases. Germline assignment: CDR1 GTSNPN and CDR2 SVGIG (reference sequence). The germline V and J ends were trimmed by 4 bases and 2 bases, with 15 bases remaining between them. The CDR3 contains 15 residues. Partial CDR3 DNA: TGTGCCTGGATGGAGGGCGCGGGAACCTACAATGAG. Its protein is CAWMEGAGTYNE. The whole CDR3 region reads CAWMEGAGTYNEQFF.

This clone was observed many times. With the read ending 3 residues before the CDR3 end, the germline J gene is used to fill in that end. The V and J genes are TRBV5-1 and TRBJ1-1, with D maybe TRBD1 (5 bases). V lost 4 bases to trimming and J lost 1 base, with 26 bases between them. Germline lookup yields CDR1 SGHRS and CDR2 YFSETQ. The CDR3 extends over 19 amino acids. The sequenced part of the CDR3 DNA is TGCGCCAGCAGCCCGCAGGCAGGCGGGGCCTCTTTTCGGAACACTGAA. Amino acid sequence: CASSPQAGGASFRNTE. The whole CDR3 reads CASSPQAGGASFRNTEAFF.

The CDR3 DNA, read in part, is TGCAGTGCTAGTAGTAGCGGGACCTTCCCGGTGGAGACG. It yields the protein CSASSSGTFPVET. The entire CDR3 is CSASSSGTFPVETQYF. The rearrangement uses TRBV20-1 and TRBJ2-3, with 8 positions matching TRBD2. The sequence runs out 3 residues before the end of the CDR3; the remainder is reconstructed from the germline J gene. The CDR3 is 16 amino acids. The germline V gene has CDR1 DFQATT and CDR2 SNEGSKA (reference sequence).

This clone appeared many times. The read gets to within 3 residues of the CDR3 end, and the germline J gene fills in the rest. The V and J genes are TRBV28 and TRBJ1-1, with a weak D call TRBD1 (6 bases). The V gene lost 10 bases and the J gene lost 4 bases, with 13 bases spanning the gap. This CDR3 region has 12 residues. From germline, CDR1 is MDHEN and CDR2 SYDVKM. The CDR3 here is CATFRGSTEAFF. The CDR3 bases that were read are TGTGCCACCTTCAGGGGAAGCACTGAA.

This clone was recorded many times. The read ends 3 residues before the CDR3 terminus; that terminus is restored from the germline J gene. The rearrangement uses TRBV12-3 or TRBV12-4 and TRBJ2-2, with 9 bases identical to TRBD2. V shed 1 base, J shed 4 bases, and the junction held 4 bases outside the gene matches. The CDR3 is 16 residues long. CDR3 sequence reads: CASSLGAGGSTGELFF. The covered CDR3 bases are TGTGCCAGCAGTTTAGGAGCGGGAGGTTCCACCGGGGAG.

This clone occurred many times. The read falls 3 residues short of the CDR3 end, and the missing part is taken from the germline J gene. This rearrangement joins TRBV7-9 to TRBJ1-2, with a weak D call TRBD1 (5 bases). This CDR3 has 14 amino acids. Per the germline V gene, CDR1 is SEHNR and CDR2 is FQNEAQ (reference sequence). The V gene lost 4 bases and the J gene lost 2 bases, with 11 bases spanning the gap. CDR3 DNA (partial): TGTGCCAGCAGCTCGAGACAGCCGAACTATGGC. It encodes CASSSRQPNYG. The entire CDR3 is CASSSRQPNYGYTF.

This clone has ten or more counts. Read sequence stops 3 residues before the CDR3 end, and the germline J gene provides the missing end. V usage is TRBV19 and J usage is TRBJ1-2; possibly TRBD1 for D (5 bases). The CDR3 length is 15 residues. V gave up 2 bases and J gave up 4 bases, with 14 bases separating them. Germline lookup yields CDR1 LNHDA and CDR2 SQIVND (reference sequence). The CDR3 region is CASSILAGRIYGYTF. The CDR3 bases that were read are TGTGCCAGTAGTATATTGGCAGGGCGTATCTATGGC.

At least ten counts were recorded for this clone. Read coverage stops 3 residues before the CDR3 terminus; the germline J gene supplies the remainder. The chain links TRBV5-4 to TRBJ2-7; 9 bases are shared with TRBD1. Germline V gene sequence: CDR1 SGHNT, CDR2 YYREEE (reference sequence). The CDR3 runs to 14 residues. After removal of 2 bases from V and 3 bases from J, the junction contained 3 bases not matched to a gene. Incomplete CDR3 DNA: TGTGCCAGCAGCTTTGGGACAGGGAGCTACGAG. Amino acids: CASSFGTGSYE. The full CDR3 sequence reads CASSFGTGSYEQYF. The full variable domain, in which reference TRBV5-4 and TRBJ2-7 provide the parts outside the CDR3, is ETGVTQSPTHLIKTRGQQVTLRCSSQSGHNTVSWYQQALGQGPQFIFQYYREEENGRGNFPPRFSGLQFPNYSSELNVNALELDDSALYLCASSFGTGSYEQYFGPGTRLTVT.

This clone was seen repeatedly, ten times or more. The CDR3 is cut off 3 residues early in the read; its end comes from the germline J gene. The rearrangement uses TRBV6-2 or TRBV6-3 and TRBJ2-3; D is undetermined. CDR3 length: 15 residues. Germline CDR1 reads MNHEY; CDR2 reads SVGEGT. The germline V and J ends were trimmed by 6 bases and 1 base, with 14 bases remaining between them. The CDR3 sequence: CASSLLADGTDTQYF. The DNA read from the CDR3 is TGTGCCAGCAGCCTGCTCGCGGATGGCACAGATACG.

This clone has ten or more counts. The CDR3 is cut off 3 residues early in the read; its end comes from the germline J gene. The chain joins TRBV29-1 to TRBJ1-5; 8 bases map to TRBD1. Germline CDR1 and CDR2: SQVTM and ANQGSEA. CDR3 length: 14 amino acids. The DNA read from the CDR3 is TGCAGCGTCTCCCCGGGGGCAGGGGGCAATCCC. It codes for CSVSPGAGGNP. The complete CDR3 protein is CSVSPGAGGNPQHF.

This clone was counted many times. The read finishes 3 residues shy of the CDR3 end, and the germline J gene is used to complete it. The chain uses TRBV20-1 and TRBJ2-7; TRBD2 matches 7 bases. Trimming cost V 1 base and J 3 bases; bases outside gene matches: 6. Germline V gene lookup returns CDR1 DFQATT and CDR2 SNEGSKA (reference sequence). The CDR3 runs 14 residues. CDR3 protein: CSARAAGVFYEQYF. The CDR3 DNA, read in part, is TGCAGTGCTAGAGCTGCGGGAGTTTTCTACGAG.

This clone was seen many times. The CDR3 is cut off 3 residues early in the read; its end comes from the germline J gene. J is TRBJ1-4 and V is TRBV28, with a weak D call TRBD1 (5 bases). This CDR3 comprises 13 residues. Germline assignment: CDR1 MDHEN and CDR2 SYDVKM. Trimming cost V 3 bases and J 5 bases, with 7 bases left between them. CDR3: CASSLPGNEKLFF. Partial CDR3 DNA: TGTGCCAGCAGTTTGCCAGGGAATGAAAAA. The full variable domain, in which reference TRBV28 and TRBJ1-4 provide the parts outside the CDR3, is DVKVTQSSRYLVKRTGEKVFLECVQDMDHENMFWYRQDPGLGLRLIYFSYDVKMKEKGDIPEGYSVSREKKERFSLILESASTNQTSMYLCASSLPGNEKLFFGSGTQLSVL.

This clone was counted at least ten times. CDR3 DNA (partial): TGCAGTGCTAGAAAGGCTAGCGGGACCCCCGAG. Encoded protein: CSARKASGTPE. The entire CDR3 protein is CSARKASGTPEQYF. This chain links TRBV20-1 with TRBJ2-7; 9 bases fit TRBD2. The read comes to an end 3 residues before the CDR3 does, leaving the germline J gene to fill in the end. The germline gives CDR1 DFQATT, CDR2 SNEGSKA (reference sequence). The CDR3 is 14 residues long. V shed 2 bases and J 6 bases; nucleotides not matched to a gene: 8.

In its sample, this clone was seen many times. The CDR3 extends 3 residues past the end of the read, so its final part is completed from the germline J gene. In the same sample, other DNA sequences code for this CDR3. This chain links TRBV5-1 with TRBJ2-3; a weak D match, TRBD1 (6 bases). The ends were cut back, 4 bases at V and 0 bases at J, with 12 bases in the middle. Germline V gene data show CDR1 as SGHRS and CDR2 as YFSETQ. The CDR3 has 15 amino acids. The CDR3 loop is CASSSGQPSTDTQYF. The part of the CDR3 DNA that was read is TGCGCCAGCAGCAGTGGACAGCCTAGCACAGATACG.

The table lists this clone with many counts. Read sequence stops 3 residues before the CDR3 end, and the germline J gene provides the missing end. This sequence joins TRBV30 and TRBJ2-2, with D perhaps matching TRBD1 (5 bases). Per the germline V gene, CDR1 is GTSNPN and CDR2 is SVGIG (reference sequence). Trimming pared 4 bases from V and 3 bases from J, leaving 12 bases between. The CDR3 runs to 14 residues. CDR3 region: CAWIPRVDTGELFF. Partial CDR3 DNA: TGTGCCTGGATACCCAGGGTGGACACCGGGGAG.

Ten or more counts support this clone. The part of the CDR3 DNA that was read is TGCGCCAGCAGCCAACCCCGGACAGGTCGTCGCTATGGC. This sequence encodes CASSQPRTGRRYG. The complete CDR3 protein is CASSQPRTGRRYGYTF. The chain recombines TRBV4-1 with TRBJ1-2, with 7 bases matching TRBD1. The missing CDR3 end, 3 residues past where the read stops, is filled in from the germline J gene. The CDR3 spans 16 residues. The V segment lost 2 bases and the J segment 4 bases; nucleotides outside the gene matches: 10. Looked up from germline, CDR1 is MGHRA and CDR2 is YSYEKL.